These 3 T cell receptor beta chains came from one sample sequenced in a study of blood T cell repertoires in COVID-19. TCRdb's copy holds only in-frame clones and misses some; the assay was immunoSEQ multiplex PCR. In the table there are 270,000 or so clones, 81% of which are singletons. The sequenced material came from peripheral blood. These TCRs come from a woman aged 55-70 years with active or convalescent COVID-19.

The chain has TRBV4-3 and TRBJ1-1; unclear D gene. The germline V gene encodes CDR1 LGHNA and CDR2 YSLEER. The CDR3 covers 13 residues. Trimming cost V 3 bases and J 8 bases, with 13 bases left between them. CDR3 amino acids: CASSQVGWAEAFF. The DNA of the CDR3 is TGCGCCAGCAGCCAGGTGGGCTGGGCGGAAGCTTTCTTT.

The CDR3 DNA reads as TGTGCCAGCAGCTTAGGTGGACACTATAATTCACCCCTCCACTTT. Translation gives CASSLGGHYNSPLHF. V and J are TRBV11-1 and TRBJ1-6, with D perhaps matching TRBD1 (5 bases). CDR1 and CDR2 (germline): SGHAT, FQDESV (reference sequence). V was shortened by 1 base and J by 3 bases, with 7 bases between the two germline ends. The CDR3 is 15 residues long.

The rearrangement joins TRBV4-2 to TRBJ2-7; 8 bases are a match to TRBD2. The CDR3 covers 15 residues. The V gene's germline CDR1 is LGHNA and CDR2 YNFKEQ. V was clipped by 2 bases and J by 6 bases; unmatched bases: 9. This CDR3 is CASSQNPAGEGEQYF. The CDR3 coding sequence is TGTGCCAGCAGCCAAAACCCAGCGGGGGAAGGCGAGCAGTACTTC.